The 22 T cell receptor beta chains below all came from one sample that was sequenced in a study of identical twins. TCRdb passed the 5' RACE reads through MiXCR, listing each CDR3 protein once. Among 400,000 or so distinct CDR3 sequences, 9% to 10% were seen once, and the ten largest hold about 8.1%. Sequences were obtained from naive T cells sorted from blood. These TCRs come from a woman aged 45-59 years in good health.

This clonotype was seen a handful of times. The chain combines TRBV7-2 with TRBJ2-4, with D tentatively TRBD1 (6 bases). CDR1 is SGHTA, CDR2 FQGNSA, per germline. V gave up 5 bases and J gave up 0 bases, with 14 bases separating them. The CDR3 loop spans 16 amino acids. CDR3 sequence: CASSPTLGGAKNIQYF. As DNA, the CDR3 is TGTGCCAGCAGCCCTACCTTAGGGGGAGCCAAAAACATTCAGTACTTC.

In this sample, this clonotype turned up a few times. This chain uses TRBV6-6 with TRBJ2-7; D is unclear. Trimming cost V 0 bases and J 4 bases, with 16 bases left between them. CDR1 is MNHNY, CDR2 SVGAGI, per germline (reference sequence). The CDR3 is 16 amino acids. Here the CDR3 DNA reads TGTGCCAGCAGTTACTCGATAGACCCCAGGCTATACGAGCAGTACGTC. Translated, it gives CASSYSIDPRLYEQYV.

This clonotype was recorded many times. The rearrangement joins TRBV27 to TRBJ1-4; 10 bases line up with TRBD1. The V gene's germline CDR1 is MNHEY and CDR2 SMNVEV (reference sequence). The CDR3 has 15 amino acids. V gave up 5 bases and J gave up 8 bases; unmatched junction bases: 8. In DNA form, the CDR3 reads TGTGCCAGCAGTGTCACCGGGACAGGGGTCGAAAAACTGTTTTTT. Residues: CASSVTGTGVEKLFF.

The chain employs TRBV29-1 and TRBJ1-1, with a possible D match to TRBD1 (6 bases). CDR1 is SQVTM, CDR2 ANQGSEA, per germline. The V end lost 5 bases, the J end lost 4 bases, and 14 bases lay between the germline ends. There are 13 residues in the CDR3. CDR3 region: CSVTRDRSTEAFF. The DNA of the CDR3 is TGCAGCGTTACTCGTGACAGGTCCACTGAAGCTTTCTTT.

At least ten counts were recorded for this clonotype. The chain employs TRBV7-8 and TRBJ1-3; tentatively, D is TRBD1 (5 bases). The V gene lost 4 bases and the J gene lost 9 bases, with 16 bases spanning the gap. Germline CDR1 SGHVS, CDR2 FQNEAQ. The CDR3 runs 14 residues. The CDR3 DNA is TGTGCCAGCAGCTCTGGGACTGGCGGGAGCACCATATATTTT. As protein: CASSSGTGGSTIYF.

In this sample, this clonotype turned up many times. The chain couples TRBV9 to TRBJ2-5; D perhaps matches TRBD2 (5 bases). Germline V gives CDR1 SGDLS, CDR2 YYNGEE. Trimming removed 1 base at V and 4 bases at J, with 14 bases between. This CDR3 region has 15 residues. The CDR3 DNA reads TGTGCCAGCAGCGTACGGCTAGAGGGTGGAGAGACCCAGTACTTC. It translates to CASSVRLEGGETQYF.

This clonotype was detected only a few times. The chain is built from TRBV20-1 and TRBJ2-1, with 8 bases matching TRBD2. V was clipped by 5 bases and J by 9 bases; unmatched bases: 12. CDR3 size: 14 residues. The germline CDR1 and CDR2 sequences are DFQATT and SNEGSKA (reference sequence). The CDR3: CSAAQSGSSGEQFF. The CDR3 nucleotides read TGCAGTGCTGCTCAGAGCGGGAGCAGTGGTGAGCAGTTCTTC.

This clonotype came up a few times. The chain is built from TRBV5-5 and TRBJ2-1, with D perhaps matching TRBD2 (6 bases). The germline gives CDR1 SGHKS, CDR2 YYEKEE (reference sequence). The CDR3 has 16 amino acids. Trimming removed 2 bases at V and 5 bases at J, with 17 bases between. The CDR3 nucleotides are TGTGCCAGCAGCTTCCCTTTGGGAGGCTTAGACAATGAGCAGTTCTTC. Translation gives CASSFPLGGLDNEQFF.

This clonotype was seen only a few times. J is TRBJ2-1 and V is TRBV11-2; 9 bases line up with TRBD2. Trimming cost V 1 base and J 15 bases; bases outside gene matches: 10. CDR3 length equals 14 residues. Germline values: CDR1 SGHAT, CDR2 FQNNGV. The CDR3 nucleotides are TGTGCCAGCAGCTTAGTGCTGGCGGGAGGGCCGGGGTTCTTC. Its protein is CASSLVLAGGPGFF.

The table lists this clonotype with many counts. This chain joins TRBV9 and TRBJ1-1, with D unclear. Trimming pared 6 bases from V and 2 bases from J, leaving 17 bases between. The CDR3 is 15 amino acids. Germline loops: CDR1 SGDLS, CDR2 YYNGEE. CDR3 nucleotides: TGTGCCAGCACCAGAGGAGAAACGGGCAACACTGAAGCTTTCTTT. This encodes CASTRGETGNTEAFF. The full variable domain, rest sourced from reference TRBV9 and TRBJ1-1, is DSGVTQTPKHLITATGQRVTLRCSPRSGDLSVYWYQQSLDQGLQFLIQYYNGEERAKGNILERFSAQQFPDLHSELNLSSLELGDSALYFCASTRGETGNTEAFFGQGTRLTVV.

A remark on this clonotype: One junction end disagrees with the germline gene, perhaps due to a read error. The CDR3 region is CASSIEGDRGRISSYNDQFF. The CDR3 nucleotides read TGTGCCAGTAGTATAGAGGGGGACAGGGGGCGGATAAGCTCCTACAATGATCAGTTCTTC. This chain connects TRBV19 to TRBJ2-1; the match to TRBD1 covers 12 bases. CDR1 and CDR2 from the germline V gene are LNHDA and SQIVND (reference sequence). This CDR3 has 20 residues.

The rearrangement links TRBV12-3 or TRBV12-4 to TRBJ2-5, with 8 bases matching TRBD2. J was trimmed by 4 bases and V by 5 bases; bases with no gene match: 9. The CDR3 runs 15 residues. The CDR3 protein is CASSPGGRSGETQYF. The CDR3 bases are TGTGCCAGCAGTCCCGGCGGGAGGTCGGGAGAGACCCAGTACTTC.

V is TRBV5-1 and J is TRBJ2-3; D possibly corresponds to TRBD1 (5 bases). Germline V gene data show CDR1 as SGHRS and CDR2 as YFSETQ. This CDR3 contains 16 residues. V lost 0 bases and J 2 bases, leaving 13 bases between the germline ends. The CDR3 bases are TGCGCCAGCAGCTTGGCCCCCCAGGGCGACACAGATACGCAGTATTTT. This sequence encodes CASSLAPQGDTDTQYF.

The chain carries TRBV24-1 and TRBJ2-3, with a weak D call TRBD2 (6 bases). The CDR3 is made up of 16 amino acids. Germline V lookup: CDR1 KGHDR, CDR2 SFDVKD. Trimming removed 4 bases at V and 2 bases at J, with 15 bases between. CDR3 sequence (DNA): TGTGCCACCAGTGACCTTAGCGGACCTACCACAGATACGCAGTATTTT. This sequence encodes CATSDLSGPTTDTQYF.

This clonotype came up a few times. The chain joins TRBV6-6 to TRBJ2-4, with TRBD1 matching 10 bases. CDR1 is MNHNY and CDR2 is SVGAGI in the germline V gene (reference sequence). V lost 6 bases and J lost 7; bases outside the gene matches: 9. The CDR3 extends over 15 amino acids. This chain's CDR3 is CASSGTGVPGNIQYF. The CDR3 DNA follows: TGTGCCAGCAGCGGGACAGGGGTCCCTGGGAACATTCAGTACTTC.

The sample holds many counts of this clonotype. V usage is TRBV5-5 and J usage is TRBJ1-1, with unresolved D. CDR3 length: 13 residues. V dropped 5 bases and J dropped 1 base, with 9 bases sitting between them. The germline V gene encodes CDR1 SGHKS and CDR2 YYEKEE (reference sequence). CDR3 sequence (DNA): TGTGCCAGCAGTTTATCACCGAACACTGAAGCTTTCTTT. Amino acids: CASSLSPNTEAFF.

This chain joins TRBV5-1 and TRBJ2-5; possibly TRBD1 for D (6 bases). V dropped 2 bases and J dropped 0 bases, with 11 bases sitting between them. Germline V gene sequence: CDR1 SGHRS, CDR2 YFSETQ. The CDR3 covers 15 residues. In DNA form, the CDR3 reads TGCGCCAGCAGCTTCAACAGGGAGTACCAAGAGACCCAGTACTTC. This sequence encodes CASSFNREYQETQYF.

V usage is TRBV18 and J usage is TRBJ2-7; 7 bases match TRBD2. V was pared by 3 bases and J by 3 bases, with 5 bases of the junction left unmatched. Per the germline V gene, CDR1 is KGHSH and CDR2 is LQKENI. There are 14 residues in the CDR3. The CDR3 bases are TGTGCCAGCTCACCTAAGCGGGAACTCTACGAGCAGTACTTC. It yields the protein CASSPKRELYEQYF.

There are many counts of this clonotype. This chain uses TRBV29-1 with TRBJ2-1, with 10 bases lining up with TRBD2. Losses at the gene ends were 4 bases for V and 7 bases for J; bases not matched to a gene: 4. The CDR3 spans 13 residues. Germline-derived CDR1 and CDR2 are SQVTM and ANQGSEA. The CDR3, as DNA: TGCAGCGTTGGGCTAGCGGGAGTTAATGAGCAGTTCTTC. Translating it yields CSVGLAGVNEQFF.

This clonotype was observed at least ten times. The chain is built from TRBV24-1 and TRBJ2-1; TRBD2 matches at 14 bases. CDR1 KGHDR and CDR2 SFDVKD come from the germline V gene. V dropped 6 bases and J dropped 5; count of bases not matched to a gene: 5. This CDR3 is built from 16 residues. CDR3 sequence: CATSPQTSGRDNEQFF. The CDR3 DNA reads TGTGCCACCAGTCCCCAGACTAGCGGGAGGGACAATGAGCAGTTCTTC.

This clonotype was counted only a few times. This chain links TRBV12-5 with TRBJ2-1, with D unclear. The V end lost 6 bases, the J end lost 11 bases, and 11 bases lay between the germline ends. CDR1 LGHNT and CDR2 FRNRAP come from the germline V gene. This CDR3 spans 11 amino acids. The CDR3 is CASGFLNQQFF. The CDR3 nucleotides are TGTGCTAGTGGGTTTCTGAACCAGCAGTTCTTC.

This clonotype has a count of ten or more. This sequence joins TRBV10-2 and TRBJ1-2; D gene ambiguous. CDR3 length: 12 amino acids. Germline-derived CDR1 and CDR2 are WSHSY and SAAADI. V shed 2 bases and J shed 3 bases, with 4 bases lying between them. DNA for the CDR3: TGCGCCAGCAGTGAGAAAGACTATGGCTACACCTTC. Amino acids: CASSEKDYGYTF.